This note documents a single TCR beta chain sequence. This sample stems from a study of CD8+CD57+ T cells in acquired aplastic anemia. Study-level background: Mean yield of DNA from sorted CD4+ and CD8+ cells was about 3.2 ug. In CD4+ cells, healthy donors produced an average of around 9.9 million reads.

The TCR beta profiling, which covered VDJ combination and CDR3 sequence, was carried out using genomic DNA as the template. TCRdb itself ran the reads through MiXCR, one entry per CDR3 protein. Of 98,000 or so distinct CDR3 sequences listed, under 60% are singletons. Looked up from germline, CDR1 is SGHRS and CDR2 is YFSETQ. The CDR3 has 14 amino acids. The V and J ends lost 4 bases and 7 bases respectively, with 17 bases between them. V gene TRBV5-1 combines with J gene TRBJ1-2; D possibly corresponds to TRBD1 (5 bases). Sequenced sample: sorted CD4+, CD8+, or CD8+CD57+ T cells (not recorded which) from PBMCs. This sequence was found in a human donor in good health, serving as a control. DNA of the CDR3: TGCGCCAGCAGCCGCGACATTCAGGGAGGTGGCTACACCTTC. Protein product: CASSRDIQGGGYTF.